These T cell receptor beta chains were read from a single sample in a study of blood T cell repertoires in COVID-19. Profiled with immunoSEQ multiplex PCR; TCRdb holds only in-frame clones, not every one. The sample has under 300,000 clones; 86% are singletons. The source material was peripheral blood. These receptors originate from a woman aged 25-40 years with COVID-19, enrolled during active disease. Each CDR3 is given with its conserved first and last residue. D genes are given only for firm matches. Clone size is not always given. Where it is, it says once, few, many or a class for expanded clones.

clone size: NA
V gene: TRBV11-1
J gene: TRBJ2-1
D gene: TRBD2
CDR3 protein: CASSLSGGPYNEQFF
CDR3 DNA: TGTGCCAGCAGCTTATCGGGAGGGCCCTACAATGAGCAGTTCTTC

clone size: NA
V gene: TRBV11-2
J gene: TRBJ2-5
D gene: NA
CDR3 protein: CASSLDEWGPVQETQYF
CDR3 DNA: TGTGCCAGCAGCTTAGATGAGTGGGGCCCAGTCCAAGAGACCCAGTACTTC

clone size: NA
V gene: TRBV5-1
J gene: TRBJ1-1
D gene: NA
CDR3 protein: CASSLGGSGHGPFF
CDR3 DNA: TGCGCCAGCAGCTTGGGTGGGTCTGGACACGGACCTTTCTTT

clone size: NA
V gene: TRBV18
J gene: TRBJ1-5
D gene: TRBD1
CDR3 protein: CASSPSRQGLGQPQHF
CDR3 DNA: TGTGCCAGCTCACCATCGAGACAGGGGTTGGGGCAGCCCCAGCATTTT

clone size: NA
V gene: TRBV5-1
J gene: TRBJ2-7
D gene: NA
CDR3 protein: CASSLDQGTGYEQYF
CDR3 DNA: TGCGCCAGCAGCTTGGATCAGGGGACGGGCTACGAGCAGTACTTC

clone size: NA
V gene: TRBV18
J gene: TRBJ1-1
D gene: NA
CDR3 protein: CASSPITRNTEAFF
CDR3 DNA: TGTGCCAGCTCACCAATTACACGGAACACTGAAGCTTTCTTT

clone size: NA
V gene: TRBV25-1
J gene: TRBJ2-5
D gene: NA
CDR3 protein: CASSERLVQGQETQYF
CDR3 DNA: TGTGCCAGCAGTGAACGCCTCGTACAGGGACAAGAGACCCAGTACTTC

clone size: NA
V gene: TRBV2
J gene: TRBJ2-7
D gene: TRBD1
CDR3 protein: CASRTGGYEQYF
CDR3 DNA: TGTGCCAGCAGGACAGGGGGCTACGAGCAGTACTTC

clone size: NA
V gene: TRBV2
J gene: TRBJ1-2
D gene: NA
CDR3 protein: CASTSNYGYTF
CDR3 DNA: TGTGCCAGCACGTCTAACTATGGCTACACCTTC

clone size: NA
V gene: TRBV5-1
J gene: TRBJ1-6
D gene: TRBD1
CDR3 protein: CASSLSPPGQGNSPLHF
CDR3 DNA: TGCGCCAGCAGCTTGTCGCCCCCCGGACAGGGGAATTCACCCCTCCACTTT

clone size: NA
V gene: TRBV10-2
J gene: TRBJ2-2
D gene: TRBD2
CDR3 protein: CASSRLAGNTGELFF
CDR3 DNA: TGCGCCAGCAGCAGACTAGCGGGGAACACCGGGGAGCTGTTTTTT

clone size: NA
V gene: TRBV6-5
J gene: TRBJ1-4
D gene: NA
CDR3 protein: CASGSDGRTGEKLFF
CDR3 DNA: TGTGCCAGCGGGTCGGACGGAAGAACGGGAGAAAAACTGTTTTTT

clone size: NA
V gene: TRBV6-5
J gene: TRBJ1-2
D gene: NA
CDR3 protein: CASSYHTTVGYTF
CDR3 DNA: TGTGCCAGCAGTTACCATACGACAGTTGGCTACACCTTC

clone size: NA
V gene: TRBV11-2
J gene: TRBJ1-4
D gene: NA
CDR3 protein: CASSLGPSNEKLFF
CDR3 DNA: TGTGCCAGCAGCTTAGGGCCCTCAAATGAAAAACTGTTTTTT

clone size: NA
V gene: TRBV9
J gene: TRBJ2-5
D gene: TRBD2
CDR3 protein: CASSFSGGRETQYF
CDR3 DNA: TGTGCCAGCAGCTTCTCGGGGGGTCGGGAGACCCAGTACTTC

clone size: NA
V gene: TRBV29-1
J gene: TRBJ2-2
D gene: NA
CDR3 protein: CSVEPGYRTGELFF
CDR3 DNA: TGCAGCGTTGAACCAGGGTACCGGACCGGGGAGCTGTTTTTT

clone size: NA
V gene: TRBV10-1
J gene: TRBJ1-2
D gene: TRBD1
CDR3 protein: CASSDYPGTGDGYTF
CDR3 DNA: TGCGCCAGCAGTGACTACCCCGGGACAGGGGATGGCTACACCTTC

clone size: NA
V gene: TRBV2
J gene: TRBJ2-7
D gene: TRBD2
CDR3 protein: CASSEGLAGRQQYF
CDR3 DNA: TGTGCCAGCAGTGAGGGACTAGCGGGGAGGCAGCAGTACTTC

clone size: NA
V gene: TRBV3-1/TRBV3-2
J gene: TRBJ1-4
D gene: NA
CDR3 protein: CASSQRGVREKLFF
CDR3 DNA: TGTGCCAGCAGCCAACGGGGGGTTAGAGAAAAACTGTTTTTT

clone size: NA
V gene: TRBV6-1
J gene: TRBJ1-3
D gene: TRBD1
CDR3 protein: CASSDTGTGDSGNTIYF
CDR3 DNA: TGTGCCAGCAGTGACACCGGGACAGGAGACTCTGGAAACACCATATATTTT

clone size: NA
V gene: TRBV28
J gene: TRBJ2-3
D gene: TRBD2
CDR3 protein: CASSFSPSGGSTDTQYF
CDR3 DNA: TGTGCCAGCAGTTTTTCCCCTAGCGGGGGGAGCACAGATACGCAGTATTTT

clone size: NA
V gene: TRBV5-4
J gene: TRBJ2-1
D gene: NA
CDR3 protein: CASSLIGGPYNEQFF
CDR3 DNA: TGTGCCAGCAGCTTGATAGGGGGTCCCTACAATGAGCAGTTCTTC

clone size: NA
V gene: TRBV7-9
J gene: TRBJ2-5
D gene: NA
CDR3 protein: CASSLVGSEETQYF
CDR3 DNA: TGTGCCAGCAGCTTAGTTGGTAGCGAAGAGACCCAGTACTTC

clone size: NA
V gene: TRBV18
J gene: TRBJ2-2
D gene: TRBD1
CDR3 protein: CASSPLRQGITGELFF
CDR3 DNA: TGTGCCAGCTCACCACTAAGACAGGGGATCACCGGGGAGCTGTTTTTT

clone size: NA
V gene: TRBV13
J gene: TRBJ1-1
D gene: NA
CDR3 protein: CASSLEQGPPTSLNTEAFF
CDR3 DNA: TGTGCCAGCAGCTTAGAGCAGGGCCCACCGACGAGTTTGAACACTGAAGCTTTCTTT

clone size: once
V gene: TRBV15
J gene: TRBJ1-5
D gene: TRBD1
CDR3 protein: CATSRDGTGMYQPQHF
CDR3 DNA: TGTGCCACCAGCAGAGATGGGACAGGGATGTATCAGCCCCAGCATTTT

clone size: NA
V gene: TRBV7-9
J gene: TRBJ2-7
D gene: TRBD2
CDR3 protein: CASSLGWDYYEQYF
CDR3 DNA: TGTGCCAGCAGCTTAGGATGGGACTACTACGAGCAGTACTTC

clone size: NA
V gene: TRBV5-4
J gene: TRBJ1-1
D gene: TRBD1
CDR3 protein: CASSLGQGAEAFF
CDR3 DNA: TGTGCCAGCAGCTTGGGTCAGGGGGCTGAAGCTTTCTTT

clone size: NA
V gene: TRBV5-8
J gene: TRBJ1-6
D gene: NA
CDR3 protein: CASDPWARDDSPLHF
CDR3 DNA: TGTGCCAGCGACCCCTGGGCCAGGGATGATTCACCCCTCCACTTT

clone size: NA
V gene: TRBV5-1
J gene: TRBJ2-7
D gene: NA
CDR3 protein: CASSLALDRSTYEQYF
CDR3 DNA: TGCGCCAGCAGCTTGGCCCTCGACAGGTCTACCTACGAGCAGTACTTC

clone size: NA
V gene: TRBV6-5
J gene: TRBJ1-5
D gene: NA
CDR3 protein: CASRAGPGINQPQHF
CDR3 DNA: TGTGCCAGCAGGGCGGGTCCGGGAATCAATCAGCCCCAGCATTTT

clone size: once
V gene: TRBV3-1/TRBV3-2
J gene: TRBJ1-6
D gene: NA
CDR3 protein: CASSPFTRAPLHF
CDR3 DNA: TGTGCCAGCAGCCCTTTCACTCGGGCACCCCTCCACTTT

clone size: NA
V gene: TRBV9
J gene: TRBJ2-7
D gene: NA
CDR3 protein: CASSVPRRRREQYF
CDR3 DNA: TGTGCCAGCAGCGTACCCCGACGGAGACGCGAGCAGTACTTC

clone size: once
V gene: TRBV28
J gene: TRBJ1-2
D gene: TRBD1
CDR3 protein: CASMRGQGGGYTF
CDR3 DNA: TGTGCCAGTATGAGGGGACAGGGGGGAGGCTACACCTTC

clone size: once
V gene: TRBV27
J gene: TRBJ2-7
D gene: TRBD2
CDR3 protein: CASSSGLVGPYEQYF
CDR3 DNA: TGTGCCAGCAGTTCGGGACTAGTCGGGCCCTACGAGCAGTACTTC

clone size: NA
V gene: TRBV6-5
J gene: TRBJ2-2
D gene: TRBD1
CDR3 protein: CASSPGTGDTGELFF
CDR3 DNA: TGTGCCAGCAGCCCCGGGACAGGGGACACCGGGGAGCTGTTTTTT

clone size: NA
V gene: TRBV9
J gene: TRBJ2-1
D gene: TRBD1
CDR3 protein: CASSARRQGADEQFF
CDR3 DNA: TGTGCCAGCAGCGCAAGGAGACAGGGGGCCGATGAGCAGTTCTTC

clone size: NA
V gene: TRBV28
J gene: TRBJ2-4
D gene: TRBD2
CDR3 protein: CASRDGLGGVKNIQYF
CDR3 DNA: TGTGCCAGCAGGGATGGACTAGGTGGGGTAAAAAACATTCAGTACTTC

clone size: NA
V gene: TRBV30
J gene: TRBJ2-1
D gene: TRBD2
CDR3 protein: CAEKRGGPRQFF
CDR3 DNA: TGTGCCGAAAAGCGGGGGGGCCCGAGGCAGTTCTTC

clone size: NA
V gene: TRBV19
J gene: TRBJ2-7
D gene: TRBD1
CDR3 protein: CASRGTGQYEQYF
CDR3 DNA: TGTGCCAGTAGAGGGACAGGCCAATACGAGCAGTACTTC

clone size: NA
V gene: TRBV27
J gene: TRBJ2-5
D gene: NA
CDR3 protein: CASSLGGLGTQYF
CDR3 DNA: TGTGCCAGCAGTTTAGGCGGGCTAGGCACCCAGTACTTC